This T cell receptor (beta chain) was obtained from a study of CD8+ T cells in alopecia areata. The V end was cut by 4 bases, the J end by 5 bases, with 8 bases between. The CDR3 has 12 residues. RNA, once extracted, was reverse transcribed into cDNA for use as the sequencing template. Clones were sequenced by immunoSEQ multiplex PCR, and TCRdb holds only the in-frame ones, with some missing. The sample holds about 20,000 clones, approximately 59% seen once. Five patients' sorted CD4+ cells yielded CD25+CD127- cells. What was sequenced was CD4+ Tregs sorted from blood. The receptor's source is a human donor with alopecia areata. This chain joins TRBV23-1 and TRBJ1-1, with D hard to call. TRBV23-1 is known as an ORF, though its function is uncertain. CDR3 bases: TGCGCCAGCAGTCCCCCGGGGACTGAAGCTTTCTTT. This sequence encodes CASSPPGTEAFF.